This is a list of T cell receptor beta chains from one sample in a study of response to subunit inactivated influenza vaccine. TCRdb fed the RT-PCR reads into MiXCR, producing one record per CDR3 protein. The sample has more than 600,000 distinct CDR3 sequences, approximately 18% seen once; the top ten hold approximately 10%. This specimen consisted of PBMCs from blood, obtained approximately 5 days after vaccination. These TCRs come from a man aged 50 to 60 who received an inactivated influenza vaccine. Each CDR3 is given with its conserved first and last residue.

V gene,J gene,CDR3 protein
TRBV20-1,TRBJ1-5,CSAPRQGTTNGPQPQHF
TRBV12-3/TRBV12-4,TRBJ1-2,CASSRQGAVGSGYTF
TRBV10-3,TRBJ1-6,CAILEETGSSYNSPLHF
TRBV21-1,TRBJ2-1,CASSSRDRGNEQFF
TRBV20-1,TRBJ2-7,CSARGRDRGLEQYF
TRBV11-2,TRBJ2-2,CASSLEVGLGELFF
TRBV12-3/TRBV12-4,TRBJ2-2,CASRQQGSSTGELFF
TRBV29-1,TRBJ2-5,CSVRQGRETQYF
TRBV11-2,TRBJ2-4,CASSSPLRRGVAKNIQYF
TRBV10-3,TRBJ2-3,CATEDRVPRDTQYF
TRBV20-1,TRBJ2-7,CSARPSGTRGHEQYF
TRBV7-9,TRBJ2-5,CASSSGFLGGETQYF
TRBV12-3/TRBV12-4,TRBJ2-5,CASRMEETQYF
TRBV5-1,TRBJ2-1,CASSTDPQRYNEQFF
TRBV5-1,TRBJ2-4,CASSVGEAKNIQYF
TRBV7-2,TRBJ1-2,CASSLMVSGGYGYTF
TRBV6-7,TRBJ2-2,CASSLLRSTGELFF
TRBV20-1,TRBJ2-5,CSAREEPIFSSFNQETQYF
TRBV7-9,TRBJ2-7,CASSLARRQGDYEQYF